This TCR beta chain was identified in a study of control samples from healthy donors and cancer patients. CDR1 SGHNT and CDR2 YYREEE come from the germline V gene (reference sequence). V shed 0 bases and J shed 4 bases, with 15 bases lying between them. This CDR3 comprises 16 residues. Assay used: immunoSEQ multiplex PCR; TCRdb lists only in-frame clones, some missing. The repertoire has 100,000 to 150,000 clones, around nine tenths of them found once; the top ten carry around 2.3%. Sequenced: blood. This clonotype was obtained from a man in his forties in good health. V gene TRBV5-4 combines with J gene TRBJ2-3; possible D gene TRBD2, 6 bases. The CDR3 nucleotides are TGTGCCAGCAGCTTGGGGGCTCGTCGGGGGTCAGATACGCAGTATTTT. This gives the protein CASSLGARRGSDTQYF. Supplemented by reference TRBV5-4 and TRBJ2-3, the full variable domain reads ETGVTQSPTHLIKTRGQQVTLRCSSQSGHNTVSWYQQALGQGPQFIFQYYREEENGRGNFPPRFSGLQFPNYSSELNVNALELDDSALYLCASSLGARRGSDTQYFGPGTRLTVL.